The 21 T cell receptor beta chains presented below share a single source sample, sequenced in a study of T-cell memory formation after mild COVID-19 (dated by TCRdb to the early 2020s). The library came from 5' RACE. Sequencing relied on an Illumina NovaSeq 6000. Through fastp at Q25 and MiXCR, TCRdb rebuilt clones from the public reads, retaining in-frame beta chains. CDR3 protein sequences are deduplicated, and each keeps its most common genes and DNA. The sample table shows roughly 580,000 distinct CDR3 sequences, and approximately 18% are seen once. About 12% of the sample is held by the ten biggest clonotypes. Sample: PBMCs or a T cell subset sorted from them (not recorded which). The receptors originated from an adult woman who had mild COVID-19 (a few samples of this study predate the infection). The sample titles of this study are shuffled in the database, so cell type and time point are left out; the donor was told from shared clones.

In its sample, this clonotype was seen a few times. This chain connects TRBV5-4 to TRBJ1-4; D is uncertain. Between the trimmed V and J ends, which lost 7 bases and 6 bases, there was a span of 13 bases. The CDR3 extends over 13 amino acids. The germline V gene has CDR1 SGHNT and CDR2 YYREEE (reference sequence). The CDR3 nucleotides read TGTGCCAGCGCGAAGAGCAGAGATGAAAAACTGTTTTTT. The encoded protein is CASAKSRDEKLFF. The full variable domain, completed using reference TRBV5-4 and TRBJ1-4, is ETGVTQSPTHLIKTRGQQVTLRCSSQSGHNTVSWYQQALGQGPQFIFQYYREEENGRGNFPPRFSGLQFPNYSSELNVNALELDDSALYLCASAKSRDEKLFFGSGTQLSVL.

This clonotype was seen at least ten times. V and J are TRBV5-1 and TRBJ2-7, with D hard to call. Trimming removed 1 base from V and 2 bases from J, with 10 bases in between. The germline gives CDR1 SGHRS, CDR2 YFSETQ. The CDR3 spans 14 residues. The CDR3 DNA reads TGCGCCAGCAGCTTGCCCGGGTCCGCCTACGAGCAGTACTTC. Amino acids: CASSLPGSAYEQYF.

V is TRBV11-2 and J is TRBJ1-1; the D is unclear. The length of the CDR3 is 11 residues. The V and J ends lost 1 base and 10 bases respectively, with 7 bases between them. Germline V gene lookup returns CDR1 SGHAT and CDR2 FQNNGV. The CDR3 bases are TGTGCCAGCAGCTTAGTTTGGGGAGCTTTCTTT. Translating gives CASSLVWGAFF. Variable domain in full (rest from reference TRBV11-2 and TRBJ1-1): EAGVAQSPRYKIIEKRQSVAFWCNPISGHATLYWYQQILGQGPKLLIQFQNNGVVDDSQLPKDRFSAERLKGVDSTLKIQPAKLEDSAVYLCASSLVWGAFFGQGTRLTVV.

The chain recombines TRBV29-1 with TRBJ2-6; D uncertain. This CDR3 has 16 residues. The germline CDR1 and CDR2 sequences are SQVTM and ANQGSEA. Trimming pared 3 bases from V and 0 bases from J, leaving 12 bases between. Here the CDR3 DNA reads TGCAGCGTTGATGGCAGGTTAGGCTCTGGGGCCAACGTCCTGACTTTC. Translation gives CSVDGRLGSGANVLTF.

V and J are TRBV3-1 and TRBJ2-7, with a tentative D call TRBD1 (6 bases). Germline V gene lookup returns CDR1 LGHDT and CDR2 YNNKEL (reference sequence). V gave up 0 bases and J gave up 7 bases, with 13 bases separating them. The CDR3 is 14 residues long. CDR3: CASSQDVGQREQYF. The CDR3 coding sequence is TGTGCCAGCAGCCAAGATGTAGGACAGAGGGAGCAGTACTTC.

The V gene is TRBV27, the J gene TRBJ1-1, with unresolved D. Germline CDR1 is MNHEY and CDR2 is SMNVEV (reference sequence). V gave up 4 bases and J gave up 0 bases, with 12 bases separating them. The CDR3 consists of 15 residues. Here the CDR3 reads CASSYLGYLNTEAFF. CDR3 nucleotide sequence: TGTGCCAGCAGTTATCTCGGTTACCTGAACACTGAAGCTTTCTTT.

This chain joins TRBV4-2 and TRBJ1-5, with D tentatively TRBD1 (5 bases). With 4 bases removed from V and 7 bases from J, the gap between germline ends came to 17 bases. The CDR3 loop spans 15 amino acids. Germline lookup yields CDR1 LGHNA and CDR2 YNFKEQ. The CDR3 sequence is CASSPSEGLGQPQHF. CDR3 in DNA: TGTGCCAGCAGCCCCTCCGAGGGGCTTGGACAGCCCCAGCATTTT.

J is TRBJ2-7 and V is TRBV6-5; D call uncertain. Deletions cut 0 bases from V and 4 bases from J, with 10 bases between. The CDR3 spans 14 residues. Germline values: CDR1 MNHEY, CDR2 SVGAGI. CDR3 nucleotide sequence: TGTGCCAGCAGTTACTCGACGTTCGGATACGAGCAGTACTTC. This gives the protein CASSYSTFGYEQYF.

The rearrangement joins TRBV7-9 to TRBJ2-1; D is unresolved. The CDR3 runs 13 residues. The germline V gene has CDR1 SEHNR and CDR2 FQNEAQ (reference sequence). Trimming shortened V by 3 bases and J by 7 bases, and 10 bases separated the two germline ends. This CDR3 is CASSLRSENEQFF. The CDR3 coding sequence is TGTGCCAGCAGCTTGCGTTCGGAGAATGAGCAGTTCTTC.

CDR3 region: CATSRTRTAEAFF. As DNA, the CDR3 is TGTGCCACCAGCAGAACCCGTACCGCTGAAGCTTTCTTT. This chain links TRBV15 with TRBJ1-1; D unclear. This CDR3 region has 13 residues. Trimming removed 2 bases from V and 6 bases from J, with 10 bases in between. The V gene's germline CDR1 is LNHNV and CDR2 YYDKDF (reference sequence).

This clonotype occurred a few times. This chain joins TRBV11-2 and TRBJ1-4, with TRBD1 identical over 10 bases. Germline CDR1 is SGHAT and CDR2 is FQNNGV. The CDR3 has 16 amino acids. With V trimmed by 3 bases and J by 10 bases, 11 bases remained unmatched. Here the CDR3 reads CASSLPDPGTGVKLFF. CDR3 nucleotides: TGTGCCAGCAGCTTGCCGGACCCCGGGACAGGGGTAAAACTGTTTTTT.

This clonotype came up a few times. V is TRBV10-3 and J is TRBJ1-1; D is possibly TRBD1 (5 bases). Germline V gene sequence: CDR1 ENHRY, CDR2 SYGVKD. V was cut by 8 bases and J by 3 bases, with 16 bases left in between. The CDR3 consists of 14 residues. The CDR3 DNA reads TGTGCCATCTCCCGGGACCTGAGGCACACTGAAGCTTTCTTT. Translation gives CAISRDLRHTEAFF.

This clonotype came up a few times. The chain uses TRBV5-1 and TRBJ2-3; D gene unclear. Germline CDR1 and CDR2: SGHRS and YFSETQ. The CDR3 is 13 amino acids. V lost 1 base and J 4 bases, leaving 7 bases between the germline ends. CDR3 coding DNA: TGCGCCAGCAGCTTGATGAGGTCAGATACGCAGTATTTT. Translating it yields CASSLMRSDTQYF.

The chain couples TRBV7-2 to TRBJ2-7, with D tentatively TRBD1 (6 bases). The V end lost 5 bases, the J end lost 4 bases, and 15 bases lay between the germline ends. Germline CDR1 SGHTA, CDR2 FQGNSA. CDR3 length: 14 residues. The CDR3 coding sequence is TGTGCCAGCAGCCGAATGACAGGCGGGTACGAGCAGTACTTC. As protein: CASSRMTGGYEQYF.

The chain employs TRBV12-3 or TRBV12-4 and TRBJ2-3; the D gene is possibly TRBD1 (6 bases). The germline V and J ends were trimmed by 7 bases and 2 bases, with 13 bases remaining between them. The CDR3 length is 14 residues. CDR3 sequence (DNA): TGTGCCAGCACCCCGGACAGACTCACAGATACGCAGTATTTT. Protein: CASTPDRLTDTQYF.

The sample holds a few counts of this clonotype. This chain links TRBV4-3 with TRBJ2-7; no clear D gene. Germline V gene sequence: CDR1 LGHNA, CDR2 YSLEER. Between the trimmed V and J ends, which lost 1 base and 5 bases, there was a span of 15 bases. This CDR3 spans 15 amino acids. CDR3 sequence (DNA): TGCGCCAGCAGCCAAGTGGGTCGAAAGGGAAACGAGCAGTACTTC. This sequence encodes CASSQVGRKGNEQYF.

In its sample, this clonotype was seen a few times. The chain recombines TRBV7-2 with TRBJ2-5, with 7 bases lining up with TRBD2. The V gene end was trimmed by 5 bases and the J gene end by 4 bases; junction bases not matched to a gene: 7. From germline, CDR1 is SGHTA and CDR2 FQGNSA. The CDR3 totals 14 residues. The CDR3 DNA sequence: TGTGCCAGCAGCCCCGGCGGCGGGAGAGAGACCCAGTACTTC. This codes for CASSPGGGRETQYF.

This clonotype appeared many times. The chain links TRBV6-6 to TRBJ2-5; unclear D gene. Per the germline V gene, CDR1 is MNHNY and CDR2 is SVGAGI (reference sequence). This CDR3 has 14 residues. V was clipped by 0 bases and J by 2 bases, with 7 bases between them. In nucleotides, the CDR3 is TGTGCCAGCAGTTACTCGGGATCTCAAGAGACCCAGTACTTC. Its protein product is CASSYSGSQETQYF.

In this sample, this clonotype turned up a few times. The chain is built from TRBV27 and TRBJ2-2, with a possible D match to TRBD2 (5 bases). CDR3 length equals 15 residues. Trimming took 6 bases from V and 5 from J, leaving 16 bases between them. The germline gives CDR1 MNHEY, CDR2 SMNVEV (reference sequence). The CDR3 bases are TGTGCCAGCAGAATGGGCGACCGCGGGACCGGGGAGCTGTTTTTT. Its translation: CASRMGDRGTGELFF.

The V and J genes are TRBV5-5 and TRBJ2-5, with 8 positions matching TRBD2. This CDR3 contains 15 residues. Germline-derived CDR1 and CDR2 are SGHKS and YYEKEE (reference sequence). V was pared by 4 bases and J by 5 bases, with 10 bases of the junction left unmatched. The CDR3 loop reads CASSLSGLAEETQYF. CDR3 nucleotide sequence: TGTGCCAGCAGCCTATCCGGACTAGCAGAGGAGACCCAGTACTTC.

The chain combines TRBV7-2 with TRBJ2-3, with D hard to call. Germline CDR1 SGHTA, CDR2 FQGNSA. Trimming cost V 6 bases and J 0 bases, with 16 bases left between them. The CDR3 has 16 residues. The CDR3 nucleotides read TGTGCCAGCAGACGGTGGCCGTTCAGAAGCACAGATACGCAGTATTTT. Encoded protein: CASRRWPFRSTDTQYF.